A single sample gave rise to the 32 T cell receptor beta chains below, sequenced in a study of beta chain features in type 1 diabetes. Sequenced material consisted of expressed TCRB transcripts (all of the isolated RNA was reverse transcribed). Here immunoSEQ multiplex PCR was the method, and the copy in TCRdb shows in-frame clones only, minus some. In the table there are hundreds of thousands of clones, around 12% of which are singletons. The sequenced sample was naive CD4+ T cells from blood. Receptors originate from a young man in good health.

The chain is built from TRBV14 and TRBJ2-7; 9 bases align to TRBD2. This CDR3 has 17 residues. V lost 0 bases, J lost 3 bases, and 9 bases stayed unmatched. Germline CDR1 is SGHDN and CDR2 is FVKESK. The CDR3 nucleotides read TGTGCCAGCAGCCAAGATCTCCTGACTAGCGGCGACTACGAGCAGTACTTC. Amino acids: CASSQDLLTSGDYEQYF.

The chain carries TRBV12-5 and TRBJ2-4; the match to TRBD1 covers 8 bases. Per germline, CDR1 LGHNT and CDR2 FRNRAP. This CDR3 is built from 17 residues. V lost 2 bases to trimming and J lost 2 bases; unmatched junction nucleotides: 8. The CDR3 sequence: CASGLKAGGYPKNIQYF. CDR3 nucleotides: TGTGCTAGTGGTTTGAAAGCAGGGGGCTATCCCAAAAACATTCAGTACTTC.

The chain combines TRBV4-3 with TRBJ2-1, with D possibly matching TRBD1 (5 bases). The ends were cut back, 4 bases at V and 2 bases at J, with 6 bases in the middle. From germline, CDR1 is LGHNA and CDR2 YSLEER. The CDR3 length is 13 residues. Here the CDR3 DNA reads TGCGCCAGCAGCCTACAGGCCTACAATGAGCAGTTCTTC. Amino acid sequence: CASSLQAYNEQFF.

This clone has more than one count but fewer than ten. The V call is TRBV6-5, the J call TRBJ2-2; a weak D match, TRBD1 (7 bases). With 5 bases removed from V and 0 bases from J, the gap between germline ends came to 10 bases. The CDR3 loop spans 15 amino acids. Germline-derived CDR1 and CDR2 are MNHEY and SVGAGI. CDR3 protein: CASSRGTANTGELFF. CDR3 nucleotide sequence: TGTGCCAGCAGTCGCGGGACAGCGAACACCGGGGAGCTGTTTTTT.

This clone has more than one count but fewer than ten. The V and J genes are TRBV6-4 and TRBJ1-2; 9 bases agree with TRBD1. The CDR3 is made up of 15 amino acids. Per germline, CDR1 MRHNA and CDR2 SNTAGT. V shed 5 bases, J shed 4 bases, and the junction held 8 bases outside the gene matches. For the CDR3, the DNA is TGTGCCAGCAGTCCTGGGACAGGGACTGGCTATGGCTACACCTTC. Its translation: CASSPGTGTGYGYTF.

The chain has TRBV4-1 and TRBJ2-1; D uncertain. The CDR3 contains 16 residues. With 1 base removed from V and 0 bases from J, the gap between germline ends came to 10 bases. Per the germline V gene, CDR1 is MGHRA and CDR2 is YSYEKL. CDR3 in DNA: TGCGCCAGCAGCCAAGGGGCCGGTGACTCCTACAATGAGCAGTTCTTC. Its translation is CASSQGAGDSYNEQFF.

This clone was found a few times. The rearrangement joins TRBV5-4 to TRBJ2-5; TRBD1 might be the D (5 bases). This CDR3 region has 12 residues. Trimming cost V 4 bases and J 7 bases, with 11 bases left between them. The germline gives CDR1 SGHNT, CDR2 YYREEE (reference sequence). In DNA, the CDR3 is TGTGCCAGCAGCGACGACAGAATGACCCAGTACTTC. Translation gives CASSDDRMTQYF. Full variable domain (outside the CDR3, taken from reference TRBV5-4 and TRBJ2-5): ETGVTQSPTHLIKTRGQQVTLRCSSQSGHNTVSWYQQALGQGPQFIFQYYREEENGRGNFPPRFSGLQFPNYSSELNVNALELDDSALYLCASSDDRMTQYFGPGTRLLVL.

The CDR3 DNA follows: TGTGCCAGCAGCTACGGGAGCCCGAGCACAGATACGCAGTATTTT. It yields the protein CASSYGSPSTDTQYF. The V gene is TRBV11-1, the J gene TRBJ2-3; a possible D gene is TRBD2 (6 bases). This CDR3 contains 15 residues. Germline CDR1 is SGHAT and CDR2 is FQDESV (reference sequence). Between the trimmed V and J ends, which lost 4 bases and 0 bases, there was a span of 11 bases.

The rearrangement uses TRBV4-1 and TRBJ2-1, with D unclear. Germline CDR1 and CDR2: MGHRA and YSYEKL. V was clipped by 0 bases and J by 0 bases, with 9 bases between them. The CDR3 contains 16 residues. CDR3 in DNA: TGCGCCAGCAGCCAAGATCTGACTTACTCCTACAATGAGCAGTTCTTC. This sequence encodes CASSQDLTYSYNEQFF.

This clone was found a few times. The V and J genes are TRBV5-6 and TRBJ1-2; TRBD1 might be the D (6 bases). The V end was cut by 5 bases, the J end by 4 bases, with 15 bases between. Germline V gene sequence: CDR1 SGHDT, CDR2 YYEEEE. The CDR3 extends over 14 amino acids. In nucleotides, the CDR3 is TGTGCCAGCAGGCCAACAGGGAACCGCTATGGCTACACCTTC. This gives the protein CASRPTGNRYGYTF.

The rearrangement links TRBV7-9 to TRBJ1-2; TRBD1 is a possible D gene (6 bases). V gave up 3 bases and J gave up 8 bases, with 13 bases separating them. The CDR3 runs 13 residues. CDR1 SEHNR and CDR2 FQNEAQ come from the germline V gene (reference sequence). CDR3: CASSFLQGSGYTF. In nucleotides, the CDR3 is TGTGCCAGCAGCTTTCTCCAGGGGAGCGGCTACACCTTC.

The sample holds a few counts of this clone. The chain couples TRBV5-5 to TRBJ2-7; D might be TRBD1 (5 bases). V dropped 5 bases and J dropped 1 base, with 10 bases sitting between them. This CDR3 has 13 amino acids. CDR1 is SGHKS, CDR2 YYEKEE, per germline (reference sequence). The CDR3 nucleotides are TGTGCCAGCAGTCAGGGCCTATCCTACGAGCAGTACTTC. This sequence encodes CASSQGLSYEQYF. Full variable domain (rest looked up from reference TRBV5-5 and TRBJ2-7): DAGVTQSPTHLIKTRGQQVTLRCSPISGHKSVSWYQQVLGQGPQFIFQYYEKEERGRGNFPDRFSARQFPNYSSELNVNALLLGDSALYLCASSQGLSYEQYFGPGTRLTVT.

The chain combines TRBV4-2 with TRBJ2-3; D remains ambiguous. CDR3 length equals 14 residues. Germline V CDR1 and CDR2: LGHNA, YNFKEQ. V lost 4 bases, J lost 1 base, and 9 bases lay in between. The CDR3 protein is CASSLNPGTDTQYF. For the CDR3, the DNA is TGTGCCAGCAGCCTAAACCCAGGCACAGATACGCAGTATTTT.

This clone was counted between two and nine times. The chain is built from TRBV5-6 and TRBJ2-7; 7 bases align to TRBD1. CDR3 length equals 14 residues. Trimming removed 5 bases from V and 4 bases from J; junction bases left unmatched: 9. Germline loops: CDR1 SGHDT, CDR2 YYEEEE. DNA of the CDR3: TGTGCCAGCAGAACTAGGGGACAGCGATACGAGCAGTACTTC. It codes for CASRTRGQRYEQYF.

V is TRBV14 and J is TRBJ2-3; D perhaps matches TRBD2 (5 bases). V lost 0 bases, J lost 4 bases, and 14 bases lay in between. The germline gives CDR1 SGHDN, CDR2 FVKESK. This CDR3 region has 16 residues. The CDR3 region has the DNA TGTGCCAGCAGCCAAGATCCGGGATTCGGATCAGATACGCAGTATTTT. The encoded protein is CASSQDPGFGSDTQYF.

The chain has TRBV9 and TRBJ2-3; 9 nucleotides line up with TRBD2. CDR1 and CDR2 from the germline V gene are SGDLS and YYNGEE. After removal of 0 bases from V and 6 bases from J, the junction contained 5 bases not matched to a gene. The CDR3 contains 15 residues. The CDR3 is CASSVAAGGLDTQYF. In DNA form, the CDR3 reads TGTGCCAGCAGCGTAGCGGCGGGGGGGCTCGATACGCAGTATTTT.

This clone was counted a few times. Additional DNA sequences in this sample encode the identical CDR3. The CDR3 sequence is CASSGTSGSYNEQFF. For the CDR3, the DNA is TGTGCCAGCAGCGGTACTAGCGGGAGCTACAATGAGCAGTTCTTC. The chain is built from TRBV9 and TRBJ2-1; 11 bases fit TRBD2. V trimming: 3 bases; J trimming: 3 bases; junction bases outside the gene matches: 2. Germline V gene lookup returns CDR1 SGDLS and CDR2 YYNGEE. The CDR3 contains 15 residues. Variable domain in full (rest from reference TRBV9 and TRBJ2-1): DSGVTQTPKHLITATGQRVTLRCSPRSGDLSVYWYQQSLDQGLQFLIQYYNGEERAKGNILERFSAQQFPDLHSELNLSSLELGDSALYFCASSGTSGSYNEQFFGPGTRLTVL.

The chain carries TRBV9 and TRBJ2-5, with TRBD1 matching over 10 bases. The CDR3 has 14 amino acids. CDR1 is SGDLS, CDR2 YYNGEE, per germline. The V and J ends lost 4 bases and 10 bases, in that order; junction bases with no gene match: 10. The CDR3 region is CASSLRTGGHDQYF. In DNA form, the CDR3 reads TGTGCCAGCAGCTTACGGACAGGGGGTCATGACCAGTACTTC.

The chain combines TRBV7-3 with TRBJ2-3; D not resolved. Germline CDR1 and CDR2: SGHTA and FQGTGA. V was shortened by 0 bases and J by 6 bases, with 10 bases between the two germline ends. The CDR3 runs to 14 residues. The DNA for the CDR3 is TGTGCCAGCAGCTTAACACCGGTGGGCGATACGCAGTATTTT. Translation gives CASSLTPVGDTQYF.

There are a few counts of this clone. The chain combines TRBV2 with TRBJ1-1; tentatively, D is TRBD1 (6 bases). The CDR3 loop spans 13 amino acids. Germline values: CDR1 SNHLY, CDR2 FYNNEI. Trimming removed 5 bases from V and 5 bases from J, with 12 bases in between. CDR3 sequence: CASSPDRGTEAFF. In DNA, the CDR3 is TGTGCCAGCAGTCCGGACAGAGGGACTGAAGCTTTCTTT.

This clone showed up just once. The chain employs TRBV6-1 and TRBJ1-1; maybe TRBD1 (6 bases). The V gene's germline CDR1 is MNHNS and CDR2 SASEGT. The CDR3 totals 13 residues. V gave up 6 bases and J gave up 3 bases, with 11 bases separating them. CDR3 nucleotides: TGTGCCAGCAGGGGGAGGGGGGACACTGAAGCTTTCTTT. This codes for CASRGRGDTEAFF.

The rearrangement links TRBV5-6 to TRBJ2-1; TRBD1 might be the D (6 bases). The CDR3 is made up of 16 amino acids. Germline loops: CDR1 SGHDT, CDR2 YYEEEE. V gave up 0 bases and J gave up 0 bases, with 10 bases separating them. CDR3 DNA sequence: TGTGCCAGCAGCTTGGATGGGGGCCACTCCTACAATGAGCAGTTCTTC. Translation gives CASSLDGGHSYNEQFF.

The chain uses TRBV4-1 and TRBJ1-2; 9 nucleotides agree with TRBD1. From germline, CDR1 is MGHRA and CDR2 YSYEKL. V gave up 4 bases and J gave up 2 bases; unmatched junction bases: 5. The CDR3 runs 15 residues. The CDR3 sequence is CASSPGQGPNYGYTF. CDR3 nucleotide sequence: TGCGCCAGCAGCCCCGGACAGGGGCCAAACTATGGCTACACCTTC.

This clone was detected only a few times. This rearrangement joins TRBV5-1 to TRBJ2-5; tentatively, D is TRBD1 (6 bases). The CDR3 runs to 16 residues. CDR1 and CDR2 (germline): SGHRS, YFSETQ. The V end lost 0 bases, the J end lost 1 base, and 13 bases lay between the germline ends. CDR3 coding DNA: TGCGCCAGCAGCTTGGCGCCAGGGGCTAGCCAAGAGACCCAGTACTTC. Its translation: CASSLAPGASQETQYF. The full variable domain, its missing parts supplied by reference TRBV5-1 and TRBJ2-5, is KAGVTQTPRYLIKTRGQQVTLSCSPISGHRSVSWYQQTPGQGLQFLFEYFSETQRNKGNFPGRFSGRQFSNSRSEMNVSTLELGDSALYLCASSLAPGASQETQYFGPGTRLLVL.

This clone appeared a few times. Here the CDR3 reads CASNPTGAGYNEQFF. The CDR3 nucleotides read TGTGCCAGCAACCCGACAGGGGCGGGGTACAATGAGCAGTTCTTC. The chain joins TRBV9 to TRBJ2-1; 8 bases fit TRBD1. This CDR3 region has 15 residues. Germline CDR1 and CDR2: SGDLS and YYNGEE. With 6 bases clipped from V and 4 bases from J, the junction kept 9 bases outside the gene matches.

The chain joins TRBV5-1 to TRBJ1-6; 10 positions match TRBD1. Germline V gives CDR1 SGHRS, CDR2 YFSETQ. J was trimmed by 8 bases and V by 0 bases; bases with no gene match: 5. The CDR3 length is 16 residues. CDR3 loop: CASSLAGTGVDSPLHF. DNA for the CDR3: TGCGCCAGCAGCTTGGCCGGGACAGGGGTCGATTCACCCCTCCACTTT.

In this sample, this clone turned up a few times. This sequence joins TRBV11-2 and TRBJ2-2, with 9 bases aligning to TRBD1. This CDR3 comprises 16 residues. CDR1 and CDR2 from the germline V gene are SGHAT and FQNNGV. Trimming at V came to 5 bases and at J to 1 base, leaving 5 bases not matched to a gene. CDR3 region: CASSITGGLNTGELFF. CDR3 nucleotides: TGTGCCAGCAGCATTACAGGGGGCTTGAACACCGGGGAGCTGTTTTTT.

The chain couples TRBV30 to TRBJ1-1, with 9 bases fitting TRBD1. Germline CDR1 and CDR2: GTSNPN and SVGIG (reference sequence). The CDR3 runs 15 residues. V shed 3 bases and J 3 bases; nucleotides not matched to a gene: 8. The CDR3: CAWRRMGQGDTEAFF. CDR3 nucleotide sequence: TGTGCCTGGAGACGAATGGGACAGGGCGACACTGAAGCTTTCTTT.

This clone was found a few times. The CDR3 loop reads CASSPLGQGGTDTQYF. In DNA, the CDR3 is TGTGCCAGCTCACCATTGGGACAGGGAGGCACAGATACGCAGTATTTT. This chain joins TRBV18 and TRBJ2-3; 9 bases agree with TRBD1. The trim removed 2 bases at V and 1 base at J, leaving 4 bases unmatched. Germline CDR1 and CDR2: KGHSH and LQKENI. This CDR3 has 16 residues.

The chain carries TRBV28 and TRBJ2-7; 7 nucleotides align to TRBD1. Losses at the gene ends were 6 bases for V and 0 bases for J; bases not matched to a gene: 8. The CDR3 spans 15 residues. Per the germline V gene, CDR1 is MDHEN and CDR2 is SYDVKM. The CDR3 nucleotides read TGTGCCAGCAGGCGAGGACAGGTTATCTCCTACGAGCAGTACTTC. Translation gives CASRRGQVISYEQYF.

The V and J genes are TRBV5-1 and TRBJ1-1; the D gene is possibly TRBD1 (5 bases). This CDR3 has 15 amino acids. Trimming took 0 bases from V and 1 from J, leaving 10 bases between them. CDR1 is SGHRS, CDR2 YFSETQ, per germline. The CDR3 DNA reads TGCGCCAGCAGCTTGGGCGGGGGGGAGAACACTGAAGCTTTCTTT. Amino acid sequence: CASSLGGGENTEAFF.

The V gene is TRBV6-5, the J gene TRBJ1-2, with a tentative D call TRBD1 (6 bases). Trimming took off 6 bases at V and 5 bases at J, with 16 bases between the two ends. CDR3 length: 14 amino acids. Per germline, CDR1 MNHEY and CDR2 SVGAGI. CDR3: CASSPGQKLYGYTF. In DNA, the CDR3 is TGTGCCAGCAGCCCCGGACAGAAACTTTATGGCTACACCTTC.